There are a few counts of the clone carrying this TCR beta chain. This record belongs to a study of blood T cell repertoires in COVID-19. Study as a whole: COVID-19 samples, acute and convalescent, were from the United States, Italy and Spain.

In germline, CDR1 is SGHTA, CDR2 FQGTGA. This CDR3 spans 13 amino acids. V dropped 5 bases and J dropped 1 base, with 8 bases sitting between them. Sequenced by immunoSEQ multiplex PCR; TCRdb stores in-frame clones only, minus some. The repertoire holds about 42,000 clones, 90% seen once, with roughly 3.1% in the top ten. Sequencing input: peripheral blood. The rearrangement uses TRBV7-3 and TRBJ1-2; maybe TRBD1 (5 bases). The sequence was obtained from a man aged 50-60 years with active COVID-19. The CDR3 DNA reads as TGTGCCAGCAGCCAAGGGGTTAACTATGGCTACACCTTC. Translating gives CASSQGVNYGYTF.